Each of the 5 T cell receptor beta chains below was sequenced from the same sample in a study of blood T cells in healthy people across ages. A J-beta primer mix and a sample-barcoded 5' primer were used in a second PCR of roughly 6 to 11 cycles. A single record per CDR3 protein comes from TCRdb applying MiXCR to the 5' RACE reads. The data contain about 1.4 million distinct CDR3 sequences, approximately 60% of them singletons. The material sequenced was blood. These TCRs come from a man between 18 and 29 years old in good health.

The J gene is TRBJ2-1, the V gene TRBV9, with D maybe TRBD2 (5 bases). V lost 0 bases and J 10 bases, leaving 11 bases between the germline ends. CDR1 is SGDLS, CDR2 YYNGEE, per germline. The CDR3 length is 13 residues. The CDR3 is CASSVVASREQFF. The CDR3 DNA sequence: TGTGCCAGCAGCGTAGTGGCTAGCCGGGAGCAGTTCTTC. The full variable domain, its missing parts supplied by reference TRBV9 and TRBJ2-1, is DSGVTQTPKHLITATGQRVTLRCSPRSGDLSVYWYQQSLDQGLQFLIQYYNGEERAKGNILERFSAQQFPDLHSELNLSSLELGDSALYFCASSVVASREQFFGPGTRLTVL.

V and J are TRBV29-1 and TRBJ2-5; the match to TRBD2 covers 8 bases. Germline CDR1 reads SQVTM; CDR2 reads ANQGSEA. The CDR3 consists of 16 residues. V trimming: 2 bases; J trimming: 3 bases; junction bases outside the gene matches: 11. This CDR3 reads CSVETYSGILEETQYF. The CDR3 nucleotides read TGCAGCGTTGAAACCTATAGCGGGATTCTTGAAGAGACCCAGTACTTC.

The DNA of the CDR3 is TGCAGTGCTAGAGGGCTAGCGGGGAACACAGATACGCAGTATTTT. It translates to CSARGLAGNTDTQYF. The chain recombines TRBV20-1 with TRBJ2-3; TRBD2 agrees at 9 bases. The germline V gene encodes CDR1 DFQATT and CDR2 SNEGSKA (reference sequence). J was trimmed by 2 bases and V by 1 base; bases with no gene match: 4. The CDR3 contains 15 residues.

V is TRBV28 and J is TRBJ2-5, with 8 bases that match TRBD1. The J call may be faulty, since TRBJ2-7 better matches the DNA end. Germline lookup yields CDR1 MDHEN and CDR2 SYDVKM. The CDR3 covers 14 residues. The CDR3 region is CASSPTGQGHEQYF. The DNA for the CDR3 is TGTGCCAGCAGTCCGACCGGACAGGGCCACGAGCAGTACTTC.

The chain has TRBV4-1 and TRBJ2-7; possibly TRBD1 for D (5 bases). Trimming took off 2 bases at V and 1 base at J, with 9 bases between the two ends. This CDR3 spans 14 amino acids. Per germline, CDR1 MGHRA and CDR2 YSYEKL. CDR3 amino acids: CASSQQQVSYEQYF. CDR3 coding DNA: TGCGCCAGCAGCCAACAACAGGTTTCCTACGAGCAGTACTTC.